The next 32 T cell receptor beta chains were all read from a single sample in a study of blood T cell repertoires in COVID-19. This table comes from immunoSEQ multiplex PCR, and its TCRdb copy is limited to in-frame clones, with some not included. In the table there are 350,000 to 450,000 clones, around 85% of which are singletons. Sequenced input: peripheral blood. The receptors shown here come from a woman younger than 35 with acute or convalescent COVID-19.

This clone was counted a single time. This chain connects TRBV28 to TRBJ2-1, with 9 bases lining up with TRBD1. The CDR3 covers 15 residues. The junction had 7 bases not matched to a gene; V was cut back by 3 bases and J by 7 bases. CDR1 MDHEN and CDR2 SYDVKM come from the germline V gene. Written as DNA, the CDR3 is TGTGCCAGCAGTTTCTTTACAGGGGGCTTGAATGAGCAGTTCTTC. Encoded protein: CASSFFTGGLNEQFF. The full variable domain, completed using reference TRBV28 and TRBJ2-1, is DVKVTQSSRYLVKRTGEKVFLECVQDMDHENMFWYRQDPGLGLRLIYFSYDVKMKEKGDIPEGYSVSREKKERFSLILESASTNQTSMYLCASSFFTGGLNEQFFGPGTRLTVL.

This clone was observed once. CDR3 nucleotide sequence: TGTGCCGGAGGTGAGGACGGGAACACTGAAGCTTTCTTT. This encodes CAGGEDGNTEAFF. This rearrangement joins TRBV11-2 to TRBJ1-1; D call uncertain. The ends were cut back, 11 bases at V and 1 base at J, with 14 bases in the middle. CDR3 length equals 13 residues. Germline CDR1 SGHAT, CDR2 FQNNGV.

The chain is built from TRBV29-1 and TRBJ1-3, with 7 nucleotides matching TRBD1. After removal of 7 bases from V and 0 bases from J, the junction contained 3 bases not matched to a gene. There are 13 residues in the CDR3. Germline loops: CDR1 SQVTM, CDR2 ANQGSEA. DNA of the CDR3: TGCAGCGCGGGACAGAGCTCTGGAAACACCATATATTTT. It yields the protein CSAGQSSGNTIYF. Variable domain in full (rest from reference TRBV29-1 and TRBJ1-3): SAVISQKPSRDICQRGTSLTIQCQVDSQVTMMFWYRQQPGQSLTLIATANQGSEATYESGFVIDKFPISRPNLTFSTLTVSNMSPEDSSIYLCSAGQSSGNTIYFGEGSWLTVV.

With respect to this clone: In the same sample, other DNA sequences code for this CDR3. The chain has TRBV19 and TRBJ1-2, with TRBD1 identical over 7 bases. Germline V gene lookup returns CDR1 LNHDA and CDR2 SQIVND (reference sequence). The V segment lost 3 bases and the J segment 6 bases; nucleotides outside the gene matches: 4. CDR3 length: 13 residues. Written as DNA, the CDR3 is TGTGCCAGTAGTATCTCCAGGGGGGATGGCTACACCTTC. Protein product: CASSISRGDGYTF.

The gene calls are TRBV30 and TRBJ1-1; TRBD1 might be the D (6 bases). With 3 bases removed from V and 1 base from J, the gap between germline ends came to 12 bases. Germline values: CDR1 GTSNPN, CDR2 SVGIG (reference sequence). The CDR3 has 14 amino acids. The CDR3 bases are TGTGCCTGGAGGCTCGGGACATCGAACACTGAAGCTTTCTTT. Encoded protein: CAWRLGTSNTEAFF.

The V gene is TRBV11-2, the J gene TRBJ1-2; 9 positions agree with TRBD1. There are 14 residues in the CDR3. Trimming removed 5 bases from V and 6 bases from J; junction bases left unmatched: 7. Germline V gives CDR1 SGHAT, CDR2 FQNNGV. The DNA of the CDR3 is TGTGCCAGCAGCGTTAACAGGGGGCTAGATGGCTACACCTTC. Its translation: CASSVNRGLDGYTF.

The chain is built from TRBV30 and TRBJ1-1, with 7 bases lining up with TRBD1. CDR1 is GTSNPN, CDR2 SVGIG, per germline (reference sequence). The V segment lost 3 bases and the J segment 7 bases; nucleotides outside the gene matches: 8. The CDR3 runs to 13 residues. CDR3 DNA sequence: TGTGCCTGGAGAGTCCAGGGGGGTAATGAAGCTTTCTTT. The encoded protein is CAWRVQGGNEAFF.

The chain joins TRBV5-1 to TRBJ1-5, with 8 bases aligning to TRBD1. Germline loops: CDR1 SGHRS, CDR2 YFSETQ. Trimming cost V 3 bases and J 1 base; bases outside gene matches: 3. The CDR3 is 15 amino acids. The CDR3 nucleotides read TGCGCCAGCAGCTGGACAGGGCAAAGCAATCAGCCCCAGCATTTT. It specifies CASSWTGQSNQPQHF.

Regarding this clone: The junction and the germline gene differ at one end; a read error may be behind it. This chain's CDR3 is CASSSKLDF. The CDR3 nucleotides read TGTGCCAGCAGCTCTAAACTGGACTTC. The V and J genes are TRBV7-9 and TRBJ2-7; D is ambiguous. Germline V gene sequence: CDR1 SEHNR, CDR2 FQNEAQ (reference sequence). CDR3 length: 9 amino acids.

The chain couples TRBV6-5 to TRBJ1-3; possible D gene TRBD1, 5 bases. Per the germline V gene, CDR1 is MNHEY and CDR2 is SVGAGI. The ends were cut back, 5 bases at V and 3 bases at J, with 11 bases in the middle. The CDR3 totals 14 residues. CDR3 in amino acids: CASSQGPFGNTIYF. In DNA form, the CDR3 reads TGTGCCAGCAGTCAGGGTCCCTTTGGAAACACCATATATTTT.

The CDR3 region has the DNA TGTGCCAGCAGTTCTTGGAGGAAAGAGACCCAGTACTTC. It is translated as CASSSWRKETQYF. The chain combines TRBV28 with TRBJ2-5, with D possibly matching TRBD2 (5 bases). Trimming shortened V by 4 bases and J by 3 bases, and 9 bases separated the two germline ends. This CDR3 spans 13 amino acids. The germline CDR1 and CDR2 sequences are MDHEN and SYDVKM.

The chain employs TRBV6-5 and TRBJ2-2, with D possibly being TRBD1 (5 bases). The V and J ends lost 6 bases and 7 bases respectively, with 12 bases between them. This CDR3 comprises 13 residues. Looked up from germline, CDR1 is MNHEY and CDR2 is SVGAGI. CDR3 in DNA: TGTGCCAGCAGAGATACAGGTCTCGGGGAGCTGTTTTTT. This encodes CASRDTGLGELFF.

The rearrangement links TRBV27 to TRBJ1-1; no clear D. Germline CDR1 reads MNHEY; CDR2 reads SMNVEV (reference sequence). V lost 6 bases, J lost 4 bases, and 21 bases lay in between. The CDR3 loop spans 16 amino acids. In DNA form, the CDR3 reads TGTGCCAGCAGCCCTTTAGGAGCAGCCATGGGCACTGAAGCTTTCTTT. This codes for CASSPLGAAMGTEAFF.

This rearrangement joins TRBV7-9 to TRBJ1-1, with no clear D. CDR3 length: 13 amino acids. Germline assignment: CDR1 SEHNR and CDR2 FQNEAQ (reference sequence). V was shortened by 0 bases and J by 3 bases, with 5 bases between the two germline ends. This CDR3 is CASSLALDTEAFF. The CDR3 DNA is TGTGCCAGCAGCTTAGCGCTAGACACTGAAGCTTTCTTT.

The chain is built from TRBV9 and TRBJ2-1; 10 bases are a match to TRBD2. Germline CDR1 and CDR2: SGDLS and YYNGEE. The CDR3 spans 15 residues. J was trimmed by 7 bases and V by 1 base; bases with no gene match: 5. As DNA, the CDR3 is TGTGCCAGCAGCGTAAGCGGGGGGGCCGGGAATGAGCAGTTCTTC. This sequence encodes CASSVSGGAGNEQFF. The full variable domain, its missing parts supplied by reference TRBV9 and TRBJ2-1, is DSGVTQTPKHLITATGQRVTLRCSPRSGDLSVYWYQQSLDQGLQFLIQYYNGEERAKGNILERFSAQQFPDLHSELNLSSLELGDSALYFCASSVSGGAGNEQFFGPGTRLTVL.

The rearrangement links TRBV28 to TRBJ1-2; 9 nucleotides align to TRBD1. Germline V gene lookup returns CDR1 MDHEN and CDR2 SYDVKM. With 6 bases clipped from V and 7 bases from J, the junction kept 9 bases outside the gene matches. The CDR3 is made up of 14 amino acids. This CDR3 is CASSPTGGIVGYTF. CDR3 bases: TGTGCCAGCAGCCCTACAGGGGGCATTGTTGGCTACACCTTC.

The V call is TRBV5-1, the J call TRBJ2-7, with no clear D. This CDR3 comprises 12 residues. Germline V lookup: CDR1 SGHRS, CDR2 YFSETQ. With 0 bases removed from V and 3 bases from J, the gap between germline ends came to 4 bases. For the CDR3, the DNA is TGCGCCAGCAGCTTGGGTCTCTACGAGCAGTACTTC. This encodes CASSLGLYEQYF.

The chain recombines TRBV7-8 with TRBJ1-6, with 7 positions matching TRBD1. Losses at the gene ends were 5 bases for V and 3 bases for J; bases not matched to a gene: 4. The CDR3 covers 15 residues. From germline, CDR1 is SGHVS and CDR2 FQNEAQ. The chain's CDR3 is CASSPPGGYNSPLHF. CDR3 in DNA: TGTGCCAGCAGCCCGCCAGGGGGCTATAATTCACCCCTCCACTTT. The entire variable domain, with the rest obtained from reference TRBV7-8 and TRBJ1-6, is as follows: GAGVSQSPRYKVAKRGQDVALRCDPISGHVSLFWYQQALGQGPEFLTYFQNEAQLDKSGLPSDRFFAERPEGSVSTLKIQRTQQEDSAVYLCASSPPGGYNSPLHFGNGTRLTVT.

The V gene is TRBV6-5, the J gene TRBJ2-7; 8 bases are a match to TRBD1. The V and J ends lost 10 bases and 4 bases, in that order; junction bases with no gene match: 9. From germline, CDR1 is MNHEY and CDR2 SVGAGI. The CDR3 runs 13 residues. CDR3 nucleotides: TGTGCCACCTCGAGACAGGGGCGATACGAGCAGTACTTC. Its protein product is CATSRQGRYEQYF.

The rearrangement uses TRBV4-1 and TRBJ2-3; D may be TRBD2 (6 bases). The length of the CDR3 is 14 residues. The germline CDR1 and CDR2 sequences are MGHRA and YSYEKL. V was shortened by 4 bases and J by 2 bases, with 10 bases between the two germline ends. The chain's CDR3 is CASSLSGATDTQYF. DNA of the CDR3: TGCGCCAGCAGCCTTAGCGGAGCCACAGATACGCAGTATTTT.

This clone came up once. The rearrangement joins TRBV19 to TRBJ1-4; TRBD1 matches 7 bases. In germline, CDR1 is LNHDA, CDR2 SQIVND (reference sequence). Germline trimming cut 8 bases from V and 7 bases from J; bases unmatched to any gene: 10. CDR3 length: 14 amino acids. The CDR3: CASRRQGSSEKLFF. CDR3 DNA sequence: TGTGCCAGTCGGAGACAGGGATCGAGTGAAAAACTGTTTTTT.

This clone was observed a few times. The V call is TRBV7-9, the J call TRBJ2-7; TRBD2 matches at 12 bases. This CDR3 contains 18 residues. Germline V gene sequence: CDR1 SEHNR, CDR2 FQNEAQ (reference sequence). Trimming took 1 base from V and 5 from J; bases not matched to a gene: 12. The CDR3 loop is CASSLVVRPSGRDDEQYF. The CDR3 region has the DNA TGTGCCAGCAGCTTAGTAGTAAGGCCTAGCGGGAGGGATGACGAGCAGTACTTC.

The chain uses TRBV5-6 and TRBJ1-3, with unresolved D. V was shortened by 4 bases and J by 0 bases, with 14 bases between the two germline ends. Germline lookup yields CDR1 SGHDT and CDR2 YYEEEE. This CDR3 region has 16 residues. This CDR3 reads CASSLRGGSSGNTIYF. As DNA, the CDR3 is TGTGCCAGCAGCCTCCGGGGTGGCTCCTCTGGAAACACCATATATTTT.

V gene TRBV6-5 combines with J gene TRBJ1-1; D is possibly TRBD1 (6 bases). V lost 3 bases and J 0 bases, leaving 11 bases between the germline ends. Per the germline V gene, CDR1 is MNHEY and CDR2 is SVGAGI. This CDR3 is 15 amino acids long. CDR3 sequence: CASSYRTDMNTEAFF. DNA of the CDR3: TGTGCCAGCAGTTATCGGACAGACATGAACACTGAAGCTTTCTTT.

The chain couples TRBV12-5 to TRBJ1-1; 11 nucleotides line up with TRBD1. With 6 bases clipped from V and 4 bases from J, the junction kept 10 bases outside the gene matches. This CDR3 has 16 residues. Germline lookup yields CDR1 LGHNT and CDR2 FRNRAP. CDR3 nucleotides: TGTGCTAGTGGGCCGGGGACAGGGGGAGGCGGCACTGAAGCTTTCTTT. Translating gives CASGPGTGGGGTEAFF.

The chain has TRBV4-1 and TRBJ2-7; maybe TRBD1 (5 bases). There are 15 residues in the CDR3. Germline loops: CDR1 MGHRA, CDR2 YSYEKL. Trimming took off 6 bases at V and 4 bases at J, with 19 bases between the two ends. CDR3 DNA: TGCGCCAGCAGGCAGGGCCCCGGATGGTTTTACGAGCAGTACTTC. This encodes CASRQGPGWFYEQYF.

In nucleotides, the CDR3 is TGTGCCAGCAGCAACTCCGGGGACAGGGGTAACTATGGCTACACCTTC. Protein product: CASSNSGDRGNYGYTF. This chain joins TRBV9 and TRBJ1-2; TRBD1 matches 10 bases. The germline gives CDR1 SGDLS, CDR2 YYNGEE. The CDR3 totals 16 residues. Losses at the gene ends were 4 bases for V and 1 base for J; bases not matched to a gene: 7.

The V gene is TRBV3-1 (or the pseudogene TRBV3-2), the J gene TRBJ2-7; the match to TRBD1 covers 10 bases. Unmatched junction bases numbered 6, after V lost 4 bases and J lost 6 bases. From germline, CDR1 is LGHDT and CDR2 YNNKEL (reference sequence). The CDR3 covers 14 residues. For the CDR3, the DNA is TGTGCCAGCAGCCTCCACGGGACAGGGGTCGAGCAGTACTTC. Residues: CASSLHGTGVEQYF.

The rearrangement links TRBV6-1 to TRBJ1-1; no definite D call. V was cut by 3 bases and J by 5 bases, with 10 bases left in between. This CDR3 is 13 amino acids long. Germline assignment: CDR1 MNHNS and CDR2 SASEGT. The CDR3, as DNA: TGTGCCAGCAGTGAGGGCCTTCATACTGAAGCTTTCTTT. Translation gives CASSEGLHTEAFF.

The V gene is TRBV30, the J gene TRBJ1-2; D may be TRBD1 (5 bases). CDR1 is GTSNPN and CDR2 is SVGIG in the germline V gene (reference sequence). The CDR3 loop spans 13 amino acids. With 4 bases removed from V and 5 bases from J, the gap between germline ends came to 14 bases. CDR3 coding DNA: TGTGCCTGGACTGCAGGGTTTCGGTATGGCTACACCTTC. As protein: CAWTAGFRYGYTF.

The chain is built from TRBV5-1 and TRBJ2-7; 7 nucleotides agree with TRBD1. The CDR3 is 13 amino acids. The germline CDR1 and CDR2 sequences are SGHRS and YFSETQ. With V trimmed by 3 bases and J by 3 bases, 3 bases remained unmatched. In DNA, the CDR3 is TGCGCCAGCAGCTCGGACAGGATCTACGAGCAGTACTTC. As protein: CASSSDRIYEQYF.

This clone appeared once. The chain has TRBV28 and TRBJ2-5, with 7 bases identical to TRBD1. CDR1 is MDHEN and CDR2 is SYDVKM in the germline V gene. The V gene end was trimmed by 4 bases and the J gene end by 0 bases; junction bases not matched to a gene: 5. This CDR3 contains 15 residues. The CDR3 here is CASSSRQGDQETQYF. CDR3 nucleotide sequence: TGTGCCAGCAGTTCGAGACAGGGAGACCAAGAGACCCAGTACTTC.